These 5 T cell receptor beta chains came from one sample sequenced in a study of T-cell memory formation after mild COVID-19 (dated by TCRdb to about 2021). Library preparation was by 5' RACE. TCRdb names Illumina NovaSeq 6000 as the instrument used. TCRdb trimmed public reads at Q25 via fastp, called clones via MiXCR and kept in-frame beta chains. Rows with one shared CDR3 protein collapse into an entry with the most common genes and DNA. This sample comprises 250,000 to 300,000 distinct CDR3 sequences, roughly 8.2% of them detected only once. The top ten hold less than 25% of the sample. Source material: PBMCs or a T cell subset sorted from them (not recorded which). The origin of the receptors is a man aged 18 to 29 who had mild COVID-19 (a few samples of this study predate the infection). The sample titles of this study are shuffled in the database, so cell type and time point are left out; the donor was told from shared clones.

Many counts were recorded for this clonotype. The J gene is TRBJ2-5, the V gene TRBV24-1; 9 bases fit TRBD2. V gave up 6 bases and J gave up 4 bases; unmatched junction bases: 2. CDR3 length: 13 residues. Germline values: CDR1 KGHDR, CDR2 SFDVKD. CDR3 bases: TGTGCCACCAGTCCTAGCGGGGTAGAGACCCAGTACTTC. This gives the protein CATSPSGVETQYF.

The V gene is TRBV12-3 or TRBV12-4, the J gene TRBJ1-2, with D possibly being TRBD1 (6 bases). The CDR3 has 13 residues. The V end was cut by 1 base, the J end by 6 bases, with 9 bases between. In DNA form, the CDR3 reads TGTGCCAGCAGTTTAGTTAGGGGGGATGGCTACACCTTC. It translates to CASSLVRGDGYTF.

The V call is TRBV6-5, the J call TRBJ2-3; weak D call: TRBD2 (6 bases). The CDR3 totals 15 residues. The germline CDR1 and CDR2 sequences are MNHEY and SVGAGI. Between the trimmed V and J ends, which lost 0 bases and 2 bases, there was a span of 9 bases. The CDR3 bases are TGTGCCAGCAGTTACTCGAGGGGACTCACAGATACGCAGTATTTT. Its translation is CASSYSRGLTDTQYF.

This clonotype was seen ten or more times. J is TRBJ2-5 and V is TRBV6-6; D is unresolved. This CDR3 has 13 residues. V lost 7 bases, J lost 3 bases, and 12 bases lay in between. The germline CDR1 and CDR2 sequences are MNHNY and SVGAGI (reference sequence). The CDR3 region has the DNA TGTGCCAGCACCACGAGAGAAGAAGAGACCCAGTACTTC. It codes for CASTTREEETQYF.

This clonotype was seen more than once but under ten times. The chain recombines TRBV11-2 with TRBJ2-5; D assignment may be TRBD1 or TRBD2 (7 bases each). CDR1 is SGHAT, CDR2 FQNNGV, per germline. Trimming removed 6 bases from V and 4 bases from J, with 30 bases in between. The CDR3 has 19 amino acids. The CDR3 nucleotides are TGTGCCAGCAGGATAGATGTGGGGGGGACAGTAGTACCCGGAGAGACCCAGTACTTC. Its translation: CASRIDVGGTVVPGETQYF.